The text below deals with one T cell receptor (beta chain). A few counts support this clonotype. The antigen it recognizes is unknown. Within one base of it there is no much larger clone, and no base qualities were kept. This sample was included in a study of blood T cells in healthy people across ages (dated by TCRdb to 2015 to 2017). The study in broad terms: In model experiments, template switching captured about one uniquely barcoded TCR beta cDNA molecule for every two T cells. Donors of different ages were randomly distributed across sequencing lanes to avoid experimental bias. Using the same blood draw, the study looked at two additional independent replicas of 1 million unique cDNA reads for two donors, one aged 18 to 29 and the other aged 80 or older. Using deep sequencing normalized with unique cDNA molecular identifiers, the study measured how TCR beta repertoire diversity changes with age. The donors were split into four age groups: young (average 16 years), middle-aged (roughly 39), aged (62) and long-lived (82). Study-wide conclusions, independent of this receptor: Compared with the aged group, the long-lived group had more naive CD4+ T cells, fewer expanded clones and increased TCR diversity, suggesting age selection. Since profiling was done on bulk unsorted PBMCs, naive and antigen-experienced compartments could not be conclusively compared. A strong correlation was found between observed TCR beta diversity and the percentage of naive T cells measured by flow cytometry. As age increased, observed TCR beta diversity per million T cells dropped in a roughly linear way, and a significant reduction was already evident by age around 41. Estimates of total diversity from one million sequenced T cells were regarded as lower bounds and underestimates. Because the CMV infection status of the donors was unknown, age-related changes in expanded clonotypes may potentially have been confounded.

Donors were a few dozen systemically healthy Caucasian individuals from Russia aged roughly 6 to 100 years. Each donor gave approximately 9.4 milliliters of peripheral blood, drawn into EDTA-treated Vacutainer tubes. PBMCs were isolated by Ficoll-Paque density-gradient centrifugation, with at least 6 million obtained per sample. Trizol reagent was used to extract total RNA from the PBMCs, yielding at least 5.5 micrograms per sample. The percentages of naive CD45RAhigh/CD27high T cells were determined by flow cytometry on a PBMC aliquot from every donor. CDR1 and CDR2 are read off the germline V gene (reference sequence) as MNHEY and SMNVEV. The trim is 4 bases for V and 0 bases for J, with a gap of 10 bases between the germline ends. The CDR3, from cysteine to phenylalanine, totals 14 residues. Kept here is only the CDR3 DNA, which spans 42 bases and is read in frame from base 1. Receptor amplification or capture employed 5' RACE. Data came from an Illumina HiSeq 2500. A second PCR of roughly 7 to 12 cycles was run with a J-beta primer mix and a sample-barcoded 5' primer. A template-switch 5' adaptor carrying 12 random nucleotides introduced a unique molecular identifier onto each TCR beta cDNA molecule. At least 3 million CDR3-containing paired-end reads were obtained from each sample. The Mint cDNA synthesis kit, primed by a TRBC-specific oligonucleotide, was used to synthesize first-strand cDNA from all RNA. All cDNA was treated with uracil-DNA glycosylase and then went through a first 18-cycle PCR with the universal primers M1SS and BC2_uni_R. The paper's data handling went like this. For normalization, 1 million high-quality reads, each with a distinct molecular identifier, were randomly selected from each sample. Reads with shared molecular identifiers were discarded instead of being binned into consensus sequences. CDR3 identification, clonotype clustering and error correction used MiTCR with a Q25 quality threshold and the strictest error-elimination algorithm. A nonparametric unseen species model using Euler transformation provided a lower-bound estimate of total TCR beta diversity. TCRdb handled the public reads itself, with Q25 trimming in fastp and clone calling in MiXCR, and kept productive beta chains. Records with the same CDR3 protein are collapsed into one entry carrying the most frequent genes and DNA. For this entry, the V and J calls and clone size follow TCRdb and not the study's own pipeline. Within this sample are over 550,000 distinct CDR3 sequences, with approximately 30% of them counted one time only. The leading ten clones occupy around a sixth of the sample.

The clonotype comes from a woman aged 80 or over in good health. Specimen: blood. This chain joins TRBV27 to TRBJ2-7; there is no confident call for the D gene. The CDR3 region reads CASSWSQSSYEQYF. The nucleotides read TGTGCCAGCAGTTGGTCACAGAGCTCCTACGAGCAGTACTTC.